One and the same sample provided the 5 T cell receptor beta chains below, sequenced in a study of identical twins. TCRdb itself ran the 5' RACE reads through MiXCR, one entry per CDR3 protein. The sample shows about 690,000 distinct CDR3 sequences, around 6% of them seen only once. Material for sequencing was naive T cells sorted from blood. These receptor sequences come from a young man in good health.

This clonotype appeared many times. The CDR3 loop reads CASSPYGTQETQYF. In DNA, the CDR3 is TGTGCCAGCAGCCCTTACGGAACCCAAGAGACCCAGTACTTC. This rearrangement joins TRBV12-3 or TRBV12-4 to TRBJ2-5; D ambiguous. The length of the CDR3 is 14 residues. V was trimmed by 6 bases and J by 1 base, leaving 12 bases between them.

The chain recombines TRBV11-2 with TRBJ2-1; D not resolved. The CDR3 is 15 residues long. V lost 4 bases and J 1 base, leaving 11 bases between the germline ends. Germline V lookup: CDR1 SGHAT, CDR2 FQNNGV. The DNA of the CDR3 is TGTGCCAGCAGCTCAGTTAGAGGTTCCTACAATGAGCAGTTCTTC. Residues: CASSSVRGSYNEQFF.

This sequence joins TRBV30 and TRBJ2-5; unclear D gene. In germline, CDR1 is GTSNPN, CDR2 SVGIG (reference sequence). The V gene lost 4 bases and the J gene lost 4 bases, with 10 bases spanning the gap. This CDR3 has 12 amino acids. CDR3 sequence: CAWIGVGETQYF. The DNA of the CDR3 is TGTGCCTGGATCGGAGTAGGAGAGACCCAGTACTTC.

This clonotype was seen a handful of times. The DNA for the CDR3 is TGCGCCAGCAGCCAAGATCGGAGGGACAGGGAGGGAGACACTGAAGCTTTCTTT. Translated: CASSQDRRDREGDTEAFF. The chain uses TRBV4-1 and TRBJ1-1; 9 bases match TRBD1. Germline CDR1 reads MGHRA; CDR2 reads YSYEKL. V lost 0 bases to trimming and J lost 3 bases; unmatched junction nucleotides: 11. The CDR3 runs 18 residues.

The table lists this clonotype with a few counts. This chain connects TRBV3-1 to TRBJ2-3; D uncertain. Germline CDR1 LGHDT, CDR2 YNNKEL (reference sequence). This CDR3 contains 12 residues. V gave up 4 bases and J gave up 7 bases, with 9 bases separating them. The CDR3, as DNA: TGTGCCAGCAGCCTCGAACGCCATACGCAGTATTTT. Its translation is CASSLERHTQYF.